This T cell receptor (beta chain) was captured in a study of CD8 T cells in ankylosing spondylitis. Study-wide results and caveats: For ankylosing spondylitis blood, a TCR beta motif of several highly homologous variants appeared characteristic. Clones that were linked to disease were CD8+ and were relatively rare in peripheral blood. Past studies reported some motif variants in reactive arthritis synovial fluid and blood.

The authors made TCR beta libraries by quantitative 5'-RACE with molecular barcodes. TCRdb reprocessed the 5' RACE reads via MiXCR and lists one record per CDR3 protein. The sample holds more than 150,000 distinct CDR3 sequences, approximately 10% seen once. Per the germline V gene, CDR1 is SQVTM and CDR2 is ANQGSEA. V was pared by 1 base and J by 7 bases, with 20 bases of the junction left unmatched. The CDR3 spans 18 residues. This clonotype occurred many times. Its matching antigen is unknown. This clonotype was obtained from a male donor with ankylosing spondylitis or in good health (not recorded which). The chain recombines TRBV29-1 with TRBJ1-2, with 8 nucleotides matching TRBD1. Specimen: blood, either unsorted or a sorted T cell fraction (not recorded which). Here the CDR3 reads CSVEAFSTGVMELGGYTF. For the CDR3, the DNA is TGCAGCGTTGAAGCTTTCTCGACAGGGGTTATGGAGTTAGGTGGCTACACCTTC.